This is a list of T cell receptor beta chains from one sample in a study of identical twins. Each CDR3 protein gets one entry after TCRdb re-called the 5' RACE reads with MiXCR. The table includes 470,000 or so distinct CDR3 sequences, 20% to 25% detected once. The sample also formed part of further work on T cells expressing NK-cell markers.

The sample consisted of CD4+ T cells sorted from blood. These receptors were collected from a woman between 18 and 29 years old in good health. Both conserved end residues are part of each CDR3. Fields, in order: V gene, J gene, D gene, clone size, CDR3 protein, CDR3 DNA. D genes are given only for firm matches. Clone size is stated in some rows and not others, as once, few, many or a class when expanded.

>TRBV6-5|TRBJ1-6|TRBD1|NA
CASSYQDRGDSPLHF
TGTGCCAGCAGTTACCAAGACAGGGGAGATTCACCCCTCCACTTT
>TRBV5-1|TRBJ2-1|TRBD2|few
CASSSSAGGVDEQFF
TGCGCCAGCAGCTCCTCAGCGGGAGGGGTCGATGAGCAGTTCTTC
>TRBV12-3/TRBV12-4|TRBJ2-6|NA|few
CASTAGRTSAANVLTF
TGTGCCAGCACCGCGGGACGGACCTCTGCAGCCAACGTCCTGACTTTC
>TRBV2|TRBJ2-6|NA|NA
CASSRGIGANVLTF
TGTGCCAGCTCCAGGGGAATCGGGGCCAACGTCCTGACTTTC
>TRBV6-1|TRBJ2-7|NA|NA
CASSGGTTISYEQYF
TGTGCCAGCAGTGGGGGGACAACCATCTCCTACGAGCAGTACTTC
>TRBV15|TRBJ2-1|NA|NA
CATSTDQGNEQFF
TGTGCCACCAGCACGGATCAGGGCAATGAGCAGTTCTTC
>TRBV7-9|TRBJ1-6|NA|NA
CASSFLPGASPLHF
TGTGCCAGCAGCTTCCTCCCCGGGGCTTCACCCCTCCACTTT
>TRBV5-6|TRBJ2-2|TRBD2|NA
CASNFGLAGNTGELFF
TGTGCCAGCAACTTCGGACTAGCGGGGAACACCGGGGAGCTGTTTTTT
>TRBV6-5|TRBJ2-7|NA|NA
CASSYSDRAYEQYF
TGTGCCAGCAGTTACTCTGACAGAGCCTACGAGCAGTACTTC
>TRBV20-1|TRBJ2-1|NA|NA
CSGTDGGNEQFF
TGCAGTGGGACGGACGGAGGCAATGAGCAGTTCTTC
>TRBV9|TRBJ1-6|TRBD1|NA
CASSVTPGGHSPLHF
TGTGCCAGCAGCGTAACCCCAGGGGGCCATTCACCCCTCCACTTT
>TRBV10-3|TRBJ2-7|TRBD1|NA
CAISGGQGAYEQYF
TGTGCCATCAGTGGGGGACAGGGGGCCTACGAGCAGTACTTC
>TRBV6-6|TRBJ2-1|NA|NA
CASTDRVNEQFF
TGTGCCAGCACGGACCGGGTGAATGAGCAGTTCTTC
>TRBV6-2/TRBV6-3|TRBJ2-4|TRBD2|NA
CATYWGGGVYF
TGTGCCACCTACTGGGGCGGGGGTGTGTACTTC
>TRBV5-1|TRBJ2-7|TRBD1|NA
CASSRIGGDLTGAVFF
TGCGCCAGCAGCCGCATTGGTGGGGACCTTACAGGGGCGGTGTTCTTC
>TRBV5-1|TRBJ1-2|NA|NA
CASSLGQNTFYGYTF
TGCGCCAGCAGCTTGGGACAGAACACCTTCTATGGCTACACCTTC
>TRBV7-6|TRBJ2-1|TRBD2|few
CASSLRERNEQFF
TGTGCCAGCAGCTTGCGGGAGCGTAATGAGCAGTTCTTC
>TRBV12-3/TRBV12-4|TRBJ1-2|TRBD1|NA
CASSFTGGLRGYTF
TGTGCCAGCAGTTTCACAGGGGGCTTAAGGGGCTACACCTTC
>TRBV20-1|TRBJ2-7|NA|NA
CSAELARTSEQYF
TGCAGTGCCGAACTAGCTCGAACCTCCGAGCAGTACTTC
>TRBV5-1|TRBJ1-5|TRBD1|NA
CASSLQGEQPQHF
TGCGCCAGCAGCTTACAGGGGGAACAGCCCCAGCATTTT
>TRBV7-9|TRBJ2-1|NA|few
CASTRSRAGEDNEQFF
TGTGCCAGCACCAGGAGTCGGGCAGGGGAGGACAATGAGCAGTTCTTC
>TRBV20-1|TRBJ2-6|NA|NA
CSARPASGTNVLTF
TGCAGTGCTAGACCCGCTTCGGGAACCAACGTCCTGACTTTC
>TRBV3-1|TRBJ2-6|TRBD2|NA
CASNTRRLAGGMGANVLTF
TGTGCCAGCAACACGAGAAGGCTAGCGGGAGGGATGGGGGCCAACGTCCTGACTTTC
>TRBV5-6|TRBJ2-3|TRBD2|NA
CASSLAGGTRADTQYF
TGTGCCAGCAGCTTGGCCGGAGGGACTAGGGCAGATACGCAGTATTTT
>TRBV9|TRBJ2-5|TRBD2|NA
CASSVASGQETQYF
TGTGCCAGCAGCGTAGCTAGCGGCCAAGAGACCCAGTACTTC
>TRBV15|TRBJ1-5|NA|few
CATSRLGDIYSNQPQHF
TGTGCCACCAGCAGATTGGGGGACATTTATAGCAATCAGCCCCAGCATTTT
>TRBV3-1|TRBJ1-2|NA|few
CASSQAAGANYGYTF
TGTGCCAGCAGCCAAGCAGCCGGGGCTAACTATGGCTACACCTTC
>TRBV6-5|TRBJ2-2|NA|few
CASSYRSLGSRPGELFF
TGTGCCAGCAGTTACCGATCTCTAGGTTCCAGACCCGGGGAGCTGTTTTTT
>TRBV9|TRBJ2-5|NA|NA
CASSVGASGETQYF
TGTGCCAGCAGCGTAGGTGCTTCAGGGGAGACCCAGTACTTC
>TRBV20-1|TRBJ2-1|TRBD1|NA
CSAPIGTAYNEQFF
TGCAGTGCTCCCATTGGGACAGCCTACAATGAGCAGTTCTTC
>TRBV7-9|TRBJ1-4|NA|NA
CASSFPATTNEKLFF
TGTGCCAGCAGCTTTCCGGCCACAACTAATGAAAAACTGTTTTTT
>TRBV3-1|TRBJ2-7|NA|NA
CASSQLREQYF
TGTGCCAGCAGCCAGCTACGGGAGCAGTACTTC
>TRBV7-2|TRBJ2-5|NA|few
CASSRQADQETQYF
TGTGCCAGCAGCCGTCAGGCAGACCAAGAGACCCAGTACTTC
>TRBV20-1|TRBJ2-3|NA|NA
CSARDARAADTQYF
TGCAGTGCTAGAGATGCGCGGGCTGCAGATACGCAGTATTTT
>TRBV7-9|TRBJ2-6|NA|few
CASSLQAFSGANVLTF
TGTGCCAGCAGCTTACAGGCGTTCTCTGGGGCCAACGTCCTGACTTTC
>TRBV29-1|TRBJ2-5|TRBD2|few
CSVLADFQETQYF
TGCAGCGTTCTAGCGGACTTTCAAGAGACCCAGTACTTC
>TRBV11-1|TRBJ2-7|NA|NA
CASSSDASSSYEQYF
TGTGCCAGCAGCTCCGACGCGAGCAGCTCCTACGAGCAGTACTTC
>TRBV20-1|TRBJ2-3|TRBD2|few
CSARKTSGPGDTQYF
TGCAGTGCTAGGAAGACTAGCGGGCCCGGGGATACGCAGTATTTT
>TRBV11-2|TRBJ2-1|TRBD2|NA
CASSLVGTSGRRMNEQFF
TGTGCCAGCAGCTTAGTAGGGACTAGCGGGAGAAGGATGAATGAGCAGTTCTTC
>TRBV6-5|TRBJ2-1|TRBD2|once
CASSYFSGGTYNEQFF
TGTGCCAGCAGTTATTTTAGCGGGGGGACCTACAATGAGCAGTTCTTC
>TRBV12-3/TRBV12-4|TRBJ2-7|TRBD1|few
CASRPGTGYHSEQYF
TGTGCCAGCAGACCCGGGACAGGGTATCATAGCGAGCAGTACTTC
>TRBV20-1|TRBJ1-2|NA|few
CSAGRSGGHYGYTF
TGCAGCGCCGGACGGTCGGGAGGGCACTATGGCTACACCTTC